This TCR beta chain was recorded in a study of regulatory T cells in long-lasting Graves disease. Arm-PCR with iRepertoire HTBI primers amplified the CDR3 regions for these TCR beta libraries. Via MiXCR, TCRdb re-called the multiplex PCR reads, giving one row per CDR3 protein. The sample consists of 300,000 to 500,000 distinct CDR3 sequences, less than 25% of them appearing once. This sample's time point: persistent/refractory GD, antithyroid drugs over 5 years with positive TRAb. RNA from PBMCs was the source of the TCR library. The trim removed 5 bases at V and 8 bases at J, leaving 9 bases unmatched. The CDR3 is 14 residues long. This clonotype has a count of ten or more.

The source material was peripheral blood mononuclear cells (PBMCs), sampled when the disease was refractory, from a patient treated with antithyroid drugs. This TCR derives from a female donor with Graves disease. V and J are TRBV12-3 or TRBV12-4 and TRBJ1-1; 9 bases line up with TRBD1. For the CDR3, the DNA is TGTGCCAGCAGTCGACCCGGGACAGGGCCCGAAGCTTTCTTT. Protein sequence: CASSRPGTGPEAFF.